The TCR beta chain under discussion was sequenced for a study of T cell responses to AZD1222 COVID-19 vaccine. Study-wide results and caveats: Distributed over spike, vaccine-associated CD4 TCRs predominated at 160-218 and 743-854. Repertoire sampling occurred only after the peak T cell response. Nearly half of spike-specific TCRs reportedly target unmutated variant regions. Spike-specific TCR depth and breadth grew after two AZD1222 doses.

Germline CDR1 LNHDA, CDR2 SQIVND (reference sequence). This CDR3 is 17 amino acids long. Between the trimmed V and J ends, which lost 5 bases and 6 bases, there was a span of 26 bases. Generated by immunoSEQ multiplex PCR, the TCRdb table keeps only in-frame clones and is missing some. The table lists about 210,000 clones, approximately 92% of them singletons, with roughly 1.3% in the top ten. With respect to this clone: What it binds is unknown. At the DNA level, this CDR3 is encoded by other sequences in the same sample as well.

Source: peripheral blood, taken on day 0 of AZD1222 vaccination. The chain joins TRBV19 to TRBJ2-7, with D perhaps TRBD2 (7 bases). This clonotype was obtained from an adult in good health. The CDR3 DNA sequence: TGTGCCAGTAGTCCCGCGGGTGGGCGGGGGCCTCCTGGCGAGCAGTACTTC. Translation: CASSPAGGRGPPGEQYF.